Below are 23 T cell receptor beta chains sequenced from a single sample in a study of response to subunit inactivated influenza vaccine (dated by TCRdb to between 2018 and 2020). The method was RT-PCR. The instrument given in TCRdb is Illumina HiSeq 2500. Clones were called with MiXCR by TCRdb after fastp trimmed the public reads at Q25, and only in-frame beta chains were retained. Each record represents a unique CDR3 protein, reported with the most common genes and DNA among its rows. The sample table records 530,000 or so distinct CDR3 sequences; about 25% of these occur just once. The ten largest clones add up to about 1.9% of the sample. Sample: CD4+ T cells sorted from PBMCs, taken less than 6 days after vaccination. The source of these receptors is a man aged 50 to 60 who received an inactivated influenza vaccine. Donor details come from another sample of the same person, matched by shared clones.

In its sample, this clonotype was seen many times. The chain links TRBV29-1 to TRBJ2-2; D possibly corresponds to TRBD1 (6 bases). The CDR3 runs to 15 residues. Per germline, CDR1 SQVTM and CDR2 ANQGSEA. V was cut by 6 bases and J by 0 bases, with 14 bases left in between. Written as DNA, the CDR3 is TGCAGCGTGAAGAGTGGACAGACGAACACCGGGGAGCTGTTTTTT. This encodes CSVKSGQTNTGELFF.

This clonotype was counted a few times. The CDR3 sequence is CASSSQGTDTGELFF. As DNA, the CDR3 is TGTGCCAGCAGTTCCCAGGGTACGGACACCGGGGAGCTGTTTTTT. The chain joins TRBV6-5 to TRBJ2-2, with a tentative D call TRBD1 (5 bases). Deletions cut 4 bases from V and 3 bases from J, with 12 bases between. Germline V gene sequence: CDR1 MNHEY, CDR2 SVGAGI. This CDR3 has 15 amino acids.

This clonotype was detected only a few times. The rearrangement uses TRBV29-1 and TRBJ2-7; no firm D call. V was cut by 6 bases and J by 2 bases, with 17 bases left in between. This CDR3 comprises 14 residues. Germline lookup yields CDR1 SQVTM and CDR2 ANQGSEA. The CDR3 DNA sequence: TGCAGCGTCACCACCGACTTGGGTACCTACGAGCAGTACTTC. As protein: CSVTTDLGTYEQYF.

The gene calls are TRBV9 and TRBJ2-4; D remains ambiguous. Deletions cut 8 bases from V and 0 bases from J, with 9 bases between. CDR3 length: 13 residues. The germline V gene encodes CDR1 SGDLS and CDR2 YYNGEE. The CDR3 sequence is CARKSRAKNIQYF. The DNA for the CDR3 is TGTGCCAGGAAGAGTCGAGCCAAAAACATTCAGTACTTC.

V is TRBV6-5 and J is TRBJ1-4; TRBD1 is a possible D gene (5 bases). The CDR3 contains 14 residues. Germline CDR1 and CDR2: MNHEY and SVGAGI. Trimming pared 2 bases from V and 6 bases from J, leaving 10 bases between. Here the CDR3 reads CASSYPGMDEKLFF. As DNA, the CDR3 is TGTGCCAGCAGTTACCCAGGGATGGATGAAAAACTGTTTTTT.

V usage is TRBV29-1 and J usage is TRBJ2-7; 10 bases map to TRBD2. Looked up from germline, CDR1 is SQVTM and CDR2 is ANQGSEA. Germline trimming cut 3 bases from V and 5 bases from J; bases unmatched to any gene: 4. This CDR3 region has 13 residues. DNA for the CDR3: TGCAGCGTTGACGGCCTAGCGGGAGACGAGCAGTACTTC. This sequence encodes CSVDGLAGDEQYF.

This chain joins TRBV12-3 or TRBV12-4 and TRBJ2-1; 8 bases are shared with TRBD2. The V gene end was trimmed by 6 bases and the J gene end by 2 bases; junction bases not matched to a gene: 9. The CDR3 has 16 residues. The CDR3 coding sequence is TGTGCCAGCAGGGGACTAGTGGGAGGCCCCTACAATGAGCAGTTCTTC. Translation gives CASRGLVGGPYNEQFF.

The chain couples TRBV29-1 to TRBJ2-7; either TRBD1 or TRBD2 may fit D (5 bases each). The CDR3 is 12 residues long. Trimming removed 6 bases at V and 6 bases at J, with 15 bases between. Looked up from germline, CDR1 is SQVTM and CDR2 is ANQGSEA. CDR3: CSVRVTQGEQYF. In DNA form, the CDR3 reads TGCAGCGTGCGGGTAACCCAGGGCGAGCAGTACTTC.

This clonotype was found a few times. Written as DNA, the CDR3 is TGTGCCAGCAGCGATTCTGTTGGCTACACCTTC. It translates to CASSDSVGYTF. V usage is TRBV25-1 and J usage is TRBJ1-2, with unresolved D. CDR3 length: 11 amino acids. The germline gives CDR1 MGHDK, CDR2 SYGVNS. V lost 6 bases and J 7 bases, leaving 9 bases between the germline ends.

This clonotype was seen only a few times. The V and J genes are TRBV15 and TRBJ2-2, with D perhaps matching TRBD1 or TRBD2 (5 bases each). Germline lookup yields CDR1 LNHNV and CDR2 YYDKDF (reference sequence). V was cut by 2 bases and J by 0 bases, with 10 bases left in between. The CDR3 covers 16 residues. CDR3 in DNA: TGTGCCACCAGCAGAACCGGGACCCCGAACACCGGGGAGCTGTTTTTT. It codes for CATSRTGTPNTGELFF.

This chain joins TRBV15 and TRBJ1-5, with no clear D. Germline lookup yields CDR1 LNHNV and CDR2 YYDKDF (reference sequence). This CDR3 is 15 amino acids long. V was clipped by 1 base and J by 1 base, with 8 bases between them. The CDR3 DNA sequence: TGTGCCACCAGCAGAGTAACCGGGAGCAATCAGCCCCAGCATTTT. Residues: CATSRVTGSNQPQHF. The full variable domain, completed using reference TRBV15 and TRBJ1-5, is DAMVIQNPRYQVTQFGKPVTLSCSQTLNHNVMYWYQQKSSQAPKLLFHYYDKDFNNEADTPDNFQSRRPNTSFCFLDIRSPGLGDTAMYLCATSRVTGSNQPQHFGDGTRLSIL.

This clonotype was found a few times. The CDR3 nucleotides are TGTGCCAGCAGTTCCCCGGCTGCTGGCTACACCTTC. Translating it yields CASSSPAAGYTF. This chain links TRBV28 with TRBJ1-2; D not resolved. Germline V CDR1 and CDR2: MDHEN, SYDVKM. The V gene lost 4 bases and the J gene lost 7 bases, with 10 bases spanning the gap. The CDR3 extends over 12 amino acids.

This chain uses TRBV12-3 or TRBV12-4 with TRBJ2-7, with D maybe TRBD1 (6 bases). Trimming pared 5 bases from V and 8 bases from J, leaving 16 bases between. This CDR3 has 13 residues. The CDR3 DNA is TGTGCCAGCAGTCGACAGGTTTCAGGGAAGCAGTACTTC. Translation gives CASSRQVSGKQYF.

This clonotype was detected a few times. V gene TRBV15 combines with J gene TRBJ2-7, with a possible D match to TRBD2 (6 bases). Trimming took 0 bases from V and 4 from J, leaving 10 bases between them. The CDR3 length is 14 residues. Germline values: CDR1 LNHNV, CDR2 YYDKDF (reference sequence). CDR3 nucleotides: TGTGCCACCAGCAGAGATCGGGGGAGGTACGAGCAGTACTTC. Translated: CATSRDRGRYEQYF.

The gene calls are TRBV12-3 or TRBV12-4 and TRBJ2-7; D remains unclear. The CDR3 spans 11 residues. Trimming shortened V by 1 base and J by 9 bases, and 7 bases separated the two germline ends. In nucleotides, the CDR3 is TGTGCCAGCAGTTTAGGTCTGGCGCAGTACTTC. Translation gives CASSLGLAQYF.

CDR3 in amino acids: CASSEARGAGYTF. The CDR3 region has the DNA TGTGCCAGCAGTGAAGCGCGGGGGGCTGGCTACACCTTC. The chain employs TRBV6-1 and TRBJ1-2; TRBD1 is a possible D gene (6 bases). Trimming shortened V by 0 bases and J by 7 bases, and 9 bases separated the two germline ends. The CDR3 loop spans 13 amino acids. The germline V gene has CDR1 MNHNS and CDR2 SASEGT.

This clonotype has a single count. This chain uses TRBV30 with TRBJ2-5; 9 bases fit TRBD1. This CDR3 comprises 13 residues. V was pared by 4 bases and J by 6 bases, with 6 bases of the junction left unmatched. Germline V gives CDR1 GTSNPN, CDR2 SVGIG (reference sequence). CDR3 coding DNA: TGTGCCTGGAACCGGGACAGGGTGCAGACCCAGTACTTC. This encodes CAWNRDRVQTQYF.

This clonotype has only a few counts. This rearrangement joins TRBV7-3 to TRBJ2-3, with 7 bases identical to TRBD2. Germline V gene sequence: CDR1 SGHTA, CDR2 FQGTGA. The ends lost 0 bases at V and 9 bases at J; junction bases unmatched: 15. The CDR3 runs to 17 residues. The CDR3 loop reads CASSLTRSSGSIETQYF. CDR3 sequence (DNA): TGTGCCAGCAGCTTAACGAGGTCTAGCGGATCCATAGAGACGCAGTATTTT.

The CDR3: CASSDGTGVGNTGELFF. The CDR3 DNA follows: TGTGCCAGCAGTGACGGGACAGGGGTCGGTAACACCGGGGAGCTGTTTTTT. The chain is built from TRBV6-2 or TRBV6-3 and TRBJ2-2; TRBD1 aligns across 10 bases. Per germline, CDR1 MNHEY and CDR2 SVGEGT. The CDR3 extends over 17 amino acids. V dropped 5 bases and J dropped 2; count of bases not matched to a gene: 8.

This clonotype was found a few times. The chain joins TRBV6-1 to TRBJ2-1; 9 nucleotides line up with TRBD1. From germline, CDR1 is MNHNS and CDR2 SASEGT. This CDR3 has 14 amino acids. Losses at the gene ends were 10 bases for V and 13 bases for J; bases not matched to a gene: 17. The CDR3 is CATETGGDLGTQFF. CDR3 in DNA: TGTGCCACCGAGACAGGGGGTGACTTAGGTACCCAGTTCTTC.

This rearrangement joins TRBV12-3 or TRBV12-4 to TRBJ2-7; possibly TRBD1 for D (6 bases). V was shortened by 6 bases and J by 5 bases, with 14 bases between the two germline ends. The CDR3 totals 13 residues. CDR3 nucleotides: TGTGCCAGCAGCGCCAACAGGGTCCACGAGCAGTACTTC. It encodes CASSANRVHEQYF.

This clonotype was observed a handful of times. This chain joins TRBV4-3 and TRBJ2-1; TRBD2 matches 10 bases. V trimming: 0 bases; J trimming: 7 bases; junction bases outside the gene matches: 6. The CDR3 sequence is 16 residues long. Germline V gene lookup returns CDR1 LGHNA and CDR2 YSLEER. The CDR3 sequence is CASSQDKRGGWNEQFF. Written as DNA, the CDR3 is TGCGCCAGCAGCCAAGATAAGCGGGGGGGGTGGAATGAGCAGTTCTTC.

The CDR3: CSARAPGTSGNQETQYF. The CDR3 DNA sequence: TGCAGTGCTAGAGCACCAGGGACTAGCGGGAACCAAGAGACCCAGTACTTC. This sequence joins TRBV20-1 and TRBJ2-5; TRBD2 matches 13 bases. After removal of 1 base from V and 0 bases from J, the junction contained 5 bases not matched to a gene. The V gene's germline CDR1 is DFQATT and CDR2 SNEGSKA (reference sequence). The CDR3 runs to 17 residues.